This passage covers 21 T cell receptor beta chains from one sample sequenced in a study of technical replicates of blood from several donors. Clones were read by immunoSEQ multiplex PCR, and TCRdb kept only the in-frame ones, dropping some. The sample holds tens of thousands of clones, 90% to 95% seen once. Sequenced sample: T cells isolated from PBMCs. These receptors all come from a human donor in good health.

DNA for the CDR3: TGTGCCAGTAGCACGACAGGGGCTGGGGCCAACGTCCTGACTTTC. This translates into CASSTTGAGANVLTF. The chain has TRBV19 and TRBJ2-6; 8 positions agree with TRBD1. From germline, CDR1 is LNHDA and CDR2 SQIVND (reference sequence). After removal of 6 bases from V and 2 bases from J, the junction contained 3 bases not matched to a gene. This CDR3 is 15 amino acids long.

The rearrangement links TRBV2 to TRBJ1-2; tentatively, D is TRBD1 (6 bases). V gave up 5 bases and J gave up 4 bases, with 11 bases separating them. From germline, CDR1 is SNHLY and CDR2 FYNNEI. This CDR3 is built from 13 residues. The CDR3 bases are TGTGCCAGCAGTTACAGGGAAACCTATGGCTACACCTTC. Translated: CASSYRETYGYTF.

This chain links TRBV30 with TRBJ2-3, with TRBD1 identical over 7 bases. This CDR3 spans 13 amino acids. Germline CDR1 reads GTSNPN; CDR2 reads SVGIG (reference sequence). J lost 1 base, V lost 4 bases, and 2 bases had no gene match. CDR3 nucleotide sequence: TGTGCCTGGATTACAGGGGGCACAGATACGCAGTATTTT. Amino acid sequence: CAWITGGTDTQYF. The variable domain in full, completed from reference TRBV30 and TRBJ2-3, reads SQTIHQWPATLVQPVGSPLSLECTVEGTSNPNLYWYRQAAGRGLQLLFYSVGIGQISSEVPQNLSASRPQDRQFILSSKKLLLSDSGFYLCAWITGGTDTQYFGPGTRLTVL.

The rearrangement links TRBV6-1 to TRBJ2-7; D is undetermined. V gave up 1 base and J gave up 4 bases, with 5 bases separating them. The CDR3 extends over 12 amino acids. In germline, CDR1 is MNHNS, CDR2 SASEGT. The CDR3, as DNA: TGTGCCAGCAGTGAAGGTTTATACGAGCAGTACTTC. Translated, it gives CASSEGLYEQYF.

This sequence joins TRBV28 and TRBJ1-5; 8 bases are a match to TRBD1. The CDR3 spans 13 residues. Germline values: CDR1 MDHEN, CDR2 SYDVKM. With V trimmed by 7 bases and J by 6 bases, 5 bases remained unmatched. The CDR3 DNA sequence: TGTGCCAGCACCTACAGGGGGAGTCAGCCCCAGCATTTT. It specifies CASTYRGSQPQHF.

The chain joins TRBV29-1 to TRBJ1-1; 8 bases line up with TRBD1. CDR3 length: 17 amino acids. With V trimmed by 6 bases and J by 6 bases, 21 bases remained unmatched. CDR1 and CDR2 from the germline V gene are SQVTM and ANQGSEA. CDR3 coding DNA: TGCAGCGTGGGGCCGAGACAGGGGCGTTTTTTTGAGGCTGAAGCTTTCTTT. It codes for CSVGPRQGRFFEAEAFF.

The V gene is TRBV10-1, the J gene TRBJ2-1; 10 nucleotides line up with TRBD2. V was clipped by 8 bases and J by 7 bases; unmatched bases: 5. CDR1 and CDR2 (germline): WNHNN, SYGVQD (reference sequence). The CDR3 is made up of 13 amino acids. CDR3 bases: TGCGCCAGCTCTAGCGGGGGTACGAATGAGCAGTTCTTC. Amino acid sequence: CASSSGGTNEQFF.

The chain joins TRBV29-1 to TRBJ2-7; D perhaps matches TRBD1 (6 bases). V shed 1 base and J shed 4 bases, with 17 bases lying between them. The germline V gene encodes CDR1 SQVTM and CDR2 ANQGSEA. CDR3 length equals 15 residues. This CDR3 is CSVEGIGGKPYEQYF. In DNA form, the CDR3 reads TGCAGCGTTGAAGGTATAGGGGGAAAGCCGTACGAGCAGTACTTC.

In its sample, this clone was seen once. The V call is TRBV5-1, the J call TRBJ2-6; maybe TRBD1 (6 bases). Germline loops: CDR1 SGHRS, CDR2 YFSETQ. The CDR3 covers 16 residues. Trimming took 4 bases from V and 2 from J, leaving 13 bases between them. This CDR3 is CASSMGQRTGANVLTF. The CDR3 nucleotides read TGCGCCAGCAGCATGGGACAAAGGACTGGGGCCAACGTCCTGACTTTC.

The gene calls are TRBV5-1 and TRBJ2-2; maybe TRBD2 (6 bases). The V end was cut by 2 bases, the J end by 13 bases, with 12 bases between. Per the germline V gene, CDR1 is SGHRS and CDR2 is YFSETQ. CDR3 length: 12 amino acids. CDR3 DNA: TGCGCCAGCAGCTTACGGACCGGGAGGCTGTTTTTT. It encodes CASSLRTGRLFF.

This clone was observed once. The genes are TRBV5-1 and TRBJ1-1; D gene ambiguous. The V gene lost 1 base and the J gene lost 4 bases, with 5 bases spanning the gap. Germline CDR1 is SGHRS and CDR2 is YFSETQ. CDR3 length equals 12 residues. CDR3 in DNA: TGCGCCAGCAGCTTGCGGGGCACTGAAGCTTTCTTT. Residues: CASSLRGTEAFF.

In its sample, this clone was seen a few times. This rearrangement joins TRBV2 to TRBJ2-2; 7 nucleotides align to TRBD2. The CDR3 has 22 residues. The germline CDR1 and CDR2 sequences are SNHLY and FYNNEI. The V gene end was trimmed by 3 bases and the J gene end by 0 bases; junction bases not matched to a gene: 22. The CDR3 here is CASSDEILLAERNTANTGELFF. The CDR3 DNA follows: TGTGCCAGCAGTGACGAGATCCTTCTAGCGGAACGGAACACAGCGAACACCGGGGAGCTGTTTTTT.

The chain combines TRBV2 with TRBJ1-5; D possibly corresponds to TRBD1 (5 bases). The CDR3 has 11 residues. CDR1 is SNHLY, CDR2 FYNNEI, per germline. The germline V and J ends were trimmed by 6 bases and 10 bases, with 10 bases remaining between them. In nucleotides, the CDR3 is TGTGCCAGCAGCGCAGGGTCTCCCCAGCATTTT. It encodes CASSAGSPQHF.

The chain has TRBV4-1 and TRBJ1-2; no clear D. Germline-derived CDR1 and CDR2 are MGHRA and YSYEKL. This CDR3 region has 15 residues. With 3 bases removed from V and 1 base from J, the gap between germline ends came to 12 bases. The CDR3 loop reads CASSQKESINYGYTF. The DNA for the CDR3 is TGCGCCAGCAGCCAGAAGGAGAGCATTAACTATGGCTACACCTTC.

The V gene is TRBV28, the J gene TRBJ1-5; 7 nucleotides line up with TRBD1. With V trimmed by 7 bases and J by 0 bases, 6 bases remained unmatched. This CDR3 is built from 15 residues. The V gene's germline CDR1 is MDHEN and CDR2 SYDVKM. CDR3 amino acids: CASTLGQYSNQPQHF. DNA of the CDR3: TGTGCCAGCACCCTGGGACAGTATAGCAATCAGCCCCAGCATTTT.

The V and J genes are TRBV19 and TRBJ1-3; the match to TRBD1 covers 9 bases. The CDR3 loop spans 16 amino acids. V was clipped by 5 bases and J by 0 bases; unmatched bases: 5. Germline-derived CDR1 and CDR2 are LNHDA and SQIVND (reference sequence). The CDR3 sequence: CASSGTGLSSGNTIYF. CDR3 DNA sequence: TGTGCCAGTAGTGGGACAGGGCTAAGCTCTGGAAACACCATATATTTT. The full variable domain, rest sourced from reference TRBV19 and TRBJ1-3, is DGGITQSPKYLFRKEGQNVTLSCEQNLNHDAMYWYRQDPGQGLRLIYYSQIVNDFQKGDIAEGYSVSREKKESFPLTVTSAQKNPTAFYLCASSGTGLSSGNTIYFGEGSWLTVV.

In nucleotides, the CDR3 is TGTGCCAGCAGCTTGGGGGAGACAACGAGTTCTGAAGCTTTCTTT. Protein sequence: CASSLGETTSSEAFF. The V call is TRBV5-8, the J call TRBJ1-1; no clear D. CDR1 is SGHTS, CDR2 YDEGEE, per germline. CDR3 size: 15 residues. V lost 0 bases, J lost 6 bases, and 15 bases lay in between.

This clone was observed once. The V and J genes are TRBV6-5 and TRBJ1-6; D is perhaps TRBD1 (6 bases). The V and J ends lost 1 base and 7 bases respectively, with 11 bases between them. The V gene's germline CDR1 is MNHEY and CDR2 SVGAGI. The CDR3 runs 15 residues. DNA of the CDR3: TGTGCCAGCAGTTACTTCGGGACAAAAAATTCACCCCTCCACTTT. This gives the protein CASSYFGTKNSPLHF.

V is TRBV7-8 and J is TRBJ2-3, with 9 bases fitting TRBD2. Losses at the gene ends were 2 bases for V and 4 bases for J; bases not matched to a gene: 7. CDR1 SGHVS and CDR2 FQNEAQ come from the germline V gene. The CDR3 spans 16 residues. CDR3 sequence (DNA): TGTGCCAGCAGCTTACCTGGACTAGCGTCGGCAGATACGCAGTATTTT. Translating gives CASSLPGLASADTQYF.

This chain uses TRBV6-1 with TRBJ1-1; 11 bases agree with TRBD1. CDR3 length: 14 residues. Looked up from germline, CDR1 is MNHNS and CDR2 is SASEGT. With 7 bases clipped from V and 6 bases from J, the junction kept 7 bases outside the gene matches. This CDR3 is CASNRDRGSSEAFF. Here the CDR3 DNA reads TGTGCCAGCAACCGGGACAGGGGGAGCTCTGAAGCTTTCTTT.

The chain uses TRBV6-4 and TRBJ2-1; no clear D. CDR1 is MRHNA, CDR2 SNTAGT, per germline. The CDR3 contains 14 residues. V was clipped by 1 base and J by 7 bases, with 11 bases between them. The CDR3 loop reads CASSDWPLGNEQFF. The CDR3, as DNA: TGTGCCAGCAGTGACTGGCCCCTCGGGAATGAGCAGTTCTTC.